The 20 T cell receptor beta chains presented below share a single source sample, sequenced in a study of early T cells in non-severe SARS-CoV-2 infection. TCRdb re-derived calls from the 5' RACE reads in MiXCR, one entry per CDR3 protein. The table includes about 60,000 distinct CDR3 sequences, just over 20% detected once. Specimen: whole blood, collected at baseline. These receptors came from an adult who was a healthcare worker with PCR-confirmed SARS-CoV-2 infection or an uninfected control (not recorded which).

The rearrangement links TRBV3-1 to TRBJ2-2; either TRBD1 or TRBD2 may supply D (5 bases each). CDR1 is LGHDT and CDR2 is YNNKEL in the germline V gene (reference sequence). Trimming shortened V by 0 bases and J by 13 bases, and 9 bases separated the two germline ends. The CDR3 spans 12 residues. The CDR3 spells CASSQDERGLFF. As DNA, the CDR3 is TGTGCCAGCAGCCAAGATGAGAGGGGGCTGTTTTTT.

In this sample, this clonotype turned up a few times. The V call is TRBV7-3, the J call TRBJ2-6, with D perhaps TRBD2 (6 bases). Germline V CDR1 and CDR2: SGHTA, FQGTGA. Trimming shortened V by 5 bases and J by 4 bases, and 18 bases separated the two germline ends. This CDR3 spans 17 amino acids. Written as DNA, the CDR3 is TGTGCCAGCAGCCCCCACGGGGGTAATAACGGGGCCAACGTCCTGACTTTC. Protein: CASSPHGGNNGANVLTF.

This clonotype was seen a handful of times. This chain links TRBV7-8 with TRBJ2-7; no definite D call. Germline-derived CDR1 and CDR2 are SGHVS and FQNEAQ. CDR3 size: 13 residues. The germline V and J ends were trimmed by 11 bases and 2 bases, with 16 bases remaining between them. The CDR3 region is CASGVRIAYEQYF. The DNA of the CDR3 is TGTGCCTCCGGCGTCCGCATCGCCTACGAGCAGTACTTC.

The V gene is TRBV13, the J gene TRBJ2-7; no clear D gene. Trimming took off 4 bases at V and 3 bases at J, with 13 bases between the two ends. Germline CDR1 is PRHDT and CDR2 is FYEKMQ (reference sequence). The CDR3 sequence is 14 residues long. The DNA for the CDR3 is TGTGCCAGCAGCTCGACCCGGAGCCACTACGAGCAGTACTTC. This encodes CASSSTRSHYEQYF.

This clonotype was seen at least ten times. The chain uses TRBV29-1 and TRBJ2-1; D could derive from TRBD1 or TRBD2 (5 bases each). CDR1 is SQVTM, CDR2 ANQGSEA, per germline. V was cut by 6 bases and J by 0 bases, with 18 bases left in between. The CDR3 contains 16 residues. The CDR3 is CSVEGTRERSYNEQFF. CDR3 in DNA: TGCAGCGTAGAGGGGACGAGGGAACGCTCCTACAATGAGCAGTTCTTC.

The chain has TRBV5-1 and TRBJ1-2, with D tentatively TRBD1 (5 bases). The CDR3 runs to 13 residues. The V gene lost 2 bases and the J gene lost 4 bases, with 9 bases spanning the gap. Germline V gene data show CDR1 as SGHRS and CDR2 as YFSETQ. CDR3 residues: CASSFDRGYGYTF. The CDR3 nucleotides are TGCGCCAGCAGCTTCGACAGAGGCTATGGCTACACCTTC.

This clonotype was seen more than once but under ten times. The chain combines TRBV19 with TRBJ1-2, with 9 bases that match TRBD1. Losses at the gene ends were 7 bases for V and 4 bases for J; bases not matched to a gene: 4. The CDR3 loop spans 13 amino acids. From germline, CDR1 is LNHDA and CDR2 SQIVND (reference sequence). Here the CDR3 reads CASTKTGGYGYTF. The CDR3 DNA follows: TGTGCCAGTACCAAGACAGGGGGCTATGGCTACACCTTC.

The rearrangement uses TRBV30 and TRBJ2-5; TRBD1 might be the D (5 bases). CDR3 length equals 13 residues. Germline V gives CDR1 GTSNPN, CDR2 SVGIG (reference sequence). Between the trimmed V and J ends, which lost 0 bases and 4 bases, there was a span of 9 bases. CDR3 loop: CAWSVAGLETQYF. The CDR3, as DNA: TGTGCCTGGAGTGTAGCAGGGTTAGAGACCCAGTACTTC.

The V call is TRBV12-3 or TRBV12-4, the J call TRBJ1-6; 7 bases fit TRBD1. CDR3 length equals 13 residues. V shed 7 bases and J 10 bases; nucleotides not matched to a gene: 7. CDR3 nucleotide sequence: TGTGCCAGCACCCCAGGGGGTCGGTCACCCCTCCACTTT. This translates into CASTPGGRSPLHF.

V usage is TRBV7-9 and J usage is TRBJ2-5; D is perhaps TRBD1 or TRBD2 (6 bases each). Looked up from germline, CDR1 is SEHNR and CDR2 is FQNEAQ (reference sequence). The CDR3 has 13 residues. The V and J ends lost 4 bases and 4 bases respectively, with 10 bases between them. CDR3 nucleotides: TGTGCCAGCAGCTCTGGGGGGCCAGAGACCCAGTACTTC. It translates to CASSSGGPETQYF.

The chain uses TRBV11-2 and TRBJ2-5; 14 bases are shared with TRBD2. CDR3 length: 15 residues. In germline, CDR1 is SGHAT, CDR2 FQNNGV. V lost 5 bases and J lost 4; bases outside the gene matches: 3. The CDR3 region is CASSPTSGGAETQYF. DNA of the CDR3: TGTGCCAGCAGCCCGACTAGCGGGGGGGCAGAGACCCAGTACTTC.

The chain uses TRBV5-1 and TRBJ2-1; no firm D call. Deletions cut 4 bases from V and 1 base from J, with 15 bases between. Germline CDR1 SGHRS, CDR2 YFSETQ. The CDR3 is 16 residues long. Here the CDR3 reads CASSMTPQTSYNEQFF. The DNA of the CDR3 is TGCGCCAGCAGCATGACCCCTCAGACTTCCTACAATGAGCAGTTCTTC.

This clonotype rates as medium-sized. The rearrangement joins TRBV7-8 to TRBJ2-7; D possibly corresponds to TRBD2 (6 bases). V was pared by 5 bases and J by 2 bases, with 19 bases between. This CDR3 spans 16 amino acids. Germline loops: CDR1 SGHVS, CDR2 FQNEAQ. The CDR3 DNA reads as TGTGCCAGCAGCCTAAGGCGGGACTTCGAACCCTACGAGCAGTACTTC. Translating gives CASSLRRDFEPYEQYF.

The V call is TRBV10-1, the J call TRBJ1-5; 8 bases match TRBD1. This CDR3 spans 15 amino acids. In germline, CDR1 is WNHNN, CDR2 SYGVQD (reference sequence). V gave up 9 bases and J gave up 4 bases; unmatched junction bases: 11. The CDR3 DNA is TGCGCCAGTAAGACAGGGGAACGGGGGAATCAGCCCCAGCATTTT. It codes for CASKTGERGNQPQHF.

The chain is built from TRBV7-9 and TRBJ2-3, with 7 bases aligning to TRBD2. The CDR3 is 16 residues long. The germline CDR1 and CDR2 sequences are SEHNR and FQNEAQ (reference sequence). Unmatched junction bases numbered 14, after V lost 8 bases and J lost 3 bases. CDR3 sequence (DNA): TGTGCCAGCGGGCTTTCACCCCGGGGGGAGACAGATACGCAGTATTTT. It encodes CASGLSPRGETDTQYF.

This clonotype showed up just a few times. The V and J genes are TRBV3-1 and TRBJ2-7; unclear D gene. Trimming took 1 base from V and 0 from J, leaving 7 bases between them. The CDR3 runs 14 residues. The germline V gene has CDR1 LGHDT and CDR2 YNNKEL (reference sequence). Here the CDR3 DNA reads TGTGCCAGCAGCCAAGGCCTAGTCTCCTACGAGCAGTACTTC. Translating gives CASSQGLVSYEQYF.

The chain couples TRBV6-5 to TRBJ1-2; TRBD1 matches at 10 bases. Germline lookup yields CDR1 MNHEY and CDR2 SVGAGI. This CDR3 contains 16 residues. V lost 2 bases, J lost 7 bases, and 10 bases stayed unmatched. CDR3 amino acids: CASSYHTGDRGLGYTF. CDR3 bases: TGTGCCAGCAGTTACCACACTGGGGACAGGGGACTTGGCTACACCTTC.

This clonotype was observed many times. The V gene is TRBV12-3 or TRBV12-4, the J gene TRBJ1-3, with 10 bases matching TRBD1. The CDR3 is 16 residues long. The V segment lost 7 bases and the J segment 4 bases; nucleotides outside the gene matches: 10. CDR3 amino acids: CASTDRDRGFGNTIYF. Written as DNA, the CDR3 is TGTGCCAGCACCGACCGGGACAGGGGTTTCGGAAACACCATATATTTT.

The V gene is TRBV29-1, the J gene TRBJ2-2; no definite D call. CDR3 length: 11 residues. Germline CDR1 SQVTM, CDR2 ANQGSEA. V was cut by 7 bases and J by 4 bases, with 7 bases left in between. The CDR3 region has the DNA TGCAGCGCTGAGCGCACCGGGGAGCTGTTTTTT. It yields the protein CSAERTGELFF.

CDR3 sequence: CASSSKTGQNYEQYF. CDR3 DNA: TGTGCCAGCAGCTCAAAAACGGGACAGAATTACGAGCAGTACTTC. The chain employs TRBV11-2 and TRBJ2-7; the match to TRBD1 covers 7 bases. The CDR3 loop spans 15 amino acids. Germline values: CDR1 SGHAT, CDR2 FQNNGV. V shed 4 bases, J shed 4 bases, and the junction held 10 bases outside the gene matches. The variable domain in full, with the rest retrieved from reference TRBV11-2 and TRBJ2-7, is EAGVAQSPRYKIIEKRQSVAFWCNPISGHATLYWYQQILGQGPKLLIQFQNNGVVDDSQLPKDRFSAERLKGVDSTLKIQPAKLEDSAVYLCASSSKTGQNYEQYFGPGTRLTVT.